This paragraph covers one T cell receptor beta chain sequence. The source of the sample is a study of long-term antiretroviral therapy in people with HIV. The assay used was immunoSEQ (version v3.0), run at survey level. TCRdb keeps only in-frame clones here, not all; method: immunoSEQ multiplex PCR. The sample has 20,000 to 30,000 clones, around 85% seen once. The sequences come from unsorted PBMCs, collected 2.3 years after starting antiretroviral therapy. This receptor was obtained from a man aged 35-49 years with HIV.

The CDR3, as DNA: TGTGCCTGGAGTGTAAGCGGTTCAGGGGGTCAGCCCCAGCATTTT. Translation: CAWSVSGSGGQPQHF. V gene TRBV30 combines with J gene TRBJ1-5; 7 positions match TRBD1. The CDR3 totals 15 residues. The V gene end was trimmed by 0 bases and the J gene end by 6 bases; junction bases not matched to a gene: 8. The germline CDR1 and CDR2 sequences are GTSNPN and SVGIG (reference sequence).